This T cell receptor beta chain was captured in a study of blood T cell repertoires in COVID-19. The CDR3 runs 16 residues. Germline lookup yields CDR1 MNHEY and CDR2 SVGEGT. The V end was cut by 2 bases, the J end by 2 bases, with 14 bases between. Method: immunoSEQ multiplex PCR; TCRdb's copy keeps in-frame clones and lacks some. The sample consists of a few hundred thousand clones, around 81% of them appearing once. All enrollees were roughly 18 to 100 years old and from about 25 US areas. Participants' own reports of clinical history determined their cohort assignment. The study counted Cohort 3 donors as recovered given two negative PCRs, clearance, or symptom resolution.

The TCR was taken from a man over 45 who had recovered from COVID-19. The genes are TRBV6-2 or TRBV6-3 and TRBJ2-3; perhaps TRBD2 as D (6 bases). Sample: PBMCs or T cells enriched from blood (not recorded which). The CDR3 loop is CASSYGAGTFTDTQYF. The CDR3 nucleotides are TGTGCCAGCAGTTACGGGGCGGGGACCTTCACAGATACGCAGTATTTT.